The 12 T cell receptor beta chains presented below share a single source sample, sequenced in a study of blood T cell repertoires in COVID-19. Sequencing was performed with immunoSEQ multiplex PCR; in TCRdb, only in-frame clones are kept and a portion is missing. The table lists 80,000 to 95,000 clones, 91% of them singletons. Sequenced material: peripheral blood. The receptors stem from a human donor with active COVID-19. The donor label of this sample is uncertain.

The chain carries TRBV3-1 (or the pseudogene TRBV3-2) and TRBJ2-5; the match to TRBD2 covers 9 bases. From germline, CDR1 is LGHDT and CDR2 YNNKEL (reference sequence). The CDR3 runs 16 residues. Trimming at V came to 2 bases and at J to 1 base, leaving 5 bases not matched to a gene. For the CDR3, the DNA is TGTGCCAGCAGCCAATGGAGCGGGGGGTCCCAAGAGACCCAGTACTTC. It is translated as CASSQWSGGSQETQYF.

A single count supports this clone. The chain joins TRBV28 to TRBJ2-6, with D possibly matching TRBD1 (5 bases). Trimming took off 3 bases at V and 4 bases at J, with 13 bases between the two ends. This CDR3 comprises 16 residues. The V gene's germline CDR1 is MDHEN and CDR2 SYDVKM. The CDR3 DNA reads as TGTGCCAGCAGTTTCGGAACAGGTTCCGGGGCCAACGTCCTGACTTTC. This encodes CASSFGTGSGANVLTF.

The chain has TRBV6-5 and TRBJ2-1, with TRBD2 as a possible D gene (6 bases). The V and J ends lost 5 bases and 4 bases respectively, with 15 bases between them. The CDR3 is 15 amino acids. Looked up from germline, CDR1 is MNHEY and CDR2 is SVGAGI. This CDR3 is CASSPFRTTYNEQFF. CDR3 DNA: TGTGCCAGCAGTCCGTTCCGGACTACGTACAATGAGCAGTTCTTC.

This chain links TRBV27 with TRBJ1-6; D perhaps matches TRBD1 (5 bases). The CDR3 consists of 18 residues. V lost 6 bases and J lost 0, with 18 bases in between. Germline assignment: CDR1 MNHEY and CDR2 SMNVEV (reference sequence). The CDR3 DNA reads as TGTGCCAGCAGCCCGGTGGTCGGGGGGAGCTCCTATAATTCACCCCTCCACTTT. Translated: CASSPVVGGSSYNSPLHF.

The gene calls are TRBV6-5 and TRBJ1-6; 8 bases agree with TRBD1. Germline V CDR1 and CDR2: MNHEY, SVGAGI. The CDR3 has 15 residues. J gave up 8 bases and V 2 bases, and 5 bases lay outside the gene matches. CDR3 in DNA: TGTGCCAGCAGTTACGGACAGGGAGACGATTCACCCCTCCACTTT. Translation: CASSYGQGDDSPLHF.

The CDR3 spells CATGDRQETQYF. In DNA, the CDR3 is TGTGCCACCGGGGACAGACAAGAGACCCAGTACTTC. This chain connects TRBV28 to TRBJ2-5, with 7 bases that match TRBD1. The germline gives CDR1 MDHEN, CDR2 SYDVKM. J gave up 2 bases and V 10 bases, and 4 bases lay outside the gene matches. The CDR3 loop spans 12 amino acids.

The J gene is TRBJ2-1, the V gene TRBV7-2; TRBD1 agrees at 9 bases. The CDR3 length is 14 residues. The V and J ends lost 3 bases and 7 bases, in that order; junction bases with no gene match: 4. Germline V gene lookup returns CDR1 SGHTA and CDR2 FQGNSA. The CDR3 here is CASSLGQGRNEQFF. The CDR3, as DNA: TGTGCCAGCAGCTTGGGACAGGGTAGGAATGAGCAGTTCTTC.

The chain links TRBV3-1 (or the pseudogene TRBV3-2) to TRBJ1-1, with 7 bases identical to TRBD1. The CDR3 consists of 15 residues. Losses at the gene ends were 5 bases for V and 7 bases for J; bases not matched to a gene: 13. Germline V lookup: CDR1 LGHDT, CDR2 YNNKEL (reference sequence). The CDR3 reads CASSFQTGRYLEAFF. The CDR3, as DNA: TGTGCCAGCAGCTTCCAGACAGGGAGATATCTTGAAGCTTTCTTT.

The J gene is TRBJ1-1, the V gene TRBV6-5; D might be TRBD1 (5 bases). This CDR3 is 14 amino acids long. Per the germline V gene, CDR1 is MNHEY and CDR2 is SVGAGI. Trimming took off 7 bases at V and 5 bases at J, with 17 bases between the two ends. In nucleotides, the CDR3 is TGTGCCAGCATTCACAGGACCACGACTACTGAAGCTTTCTTT. This translates into CASIHRTTTTEAFF.

The chain combines TRBV11-2 with TRBJ2-1; 7 positions agree with TRBD1. From germline, CDR1 is SGHAT and CDR2 FQNNGV. Germline trimming cut 4 bases from V and 5 bases from J; bases unmatched to any gene: 2. The CDR3 length is 13 residues. The CDR3, as DNA: TGTGCCAGCAGCTCGGACAGGAACAATGAGCAGTTCTTC. Protein product: CASSSDRNNEQFF.

The gene calls are TRBV4-1 and TRBJ2-3, with no clear D. The CDR3 totals 12 residues. CDR1 and CDR2 from the germline V gene are MGHRA and YSYEKL. V gave up 1 base and J gave up 4 bases, with 3 bases separating them. CDR3 amino acids: CASSQGADTQYF. The CDR3 DNA follows: TGCGCCAGCAGCCAAGGCGCAGATACGCAGTATTTT.

J is TRBJ2-5 and V is TRBV21-1; TRBD1, the table's D call, lacks a check against the DNA. TRBV21-1 is marked as a pseudogene. This CDR3 contains 16 residues. The CDR3 sequence: CASSSSDREVGETQYF. CDR3 sequence (DNA): TGTGCCAGCAGCTCGTCAGACAGGGAGGTAGGCGAGACCCAGTACTTC.